The 2 T cell receptor beta chains listed next were all sequenced from one sample in a study of blood T cell repertoires in COVID-19. Libraries were prepared by immunoSEQ multiplex PCR; TCRdb keeps only in-frame clonotypes and omits some of them. In the table there are about 340,000 clones, about 88% of which are singletons. Input material: peripheral blood. The receptors come from a woman in her 70s with COVID-19, enrolled during active disease.

This sequence joins TRBV19 and TRBJ2-7; tentative D call: TRBD1 (5 bases). Germline V gene sequence: CDR1 LNHDA, CDR2 SQIVND (reference sequence). The V end lost 5 bases, the J end lost 2 bases, and 10 bases lay between the germline ends. The CDR3 runs to 13 residues. The chain's CDR3 is CASSFDSTYEQYF. Here the CDR3 DNA reads TGTGCCAGTAGTTTTGACAGTACCTACGAGCAGTACTTC. Combining the CDR3 with reference TRBV19 and TRBJ2-7 gives the whole variable domain DGGITQSPKYLFRKEGQNVTLSCEQNLNHDAMYWYRQDPGQGLRLIYYSQIVNDFQKGDIAEGYSVSREKKESFPLTVTSAQKNPTAFYLCASSFDSTYEQYFGPGTRLTVT.

The chain couples TRBV6-6 to TRBJ1-3; possibly TRBD1 for D (6 bases). The CDR3 length is 15 residues. The germline V and J ends were trimmed by 7 bases and 0 bases, with 13 bases remaining between them. Germline V gene data show CDR1 as MNHNY and CDR2 as SVGAGI (reference sequence). The CDR3 DNA reads as TGTGCCAGCAACCTTCGGACAGACTCTGGAAACACCATATATTTT. The encoded protein is CASNLRTDSGNTIYF.